The text below deals with one T cell receptor beta chain. Its antigen remains unknown. V lost 0 bases to trimming and J lost 7 bases; unmatched junction nucleotides: 10. The CDR3 consists of 16 residues. CDR1 is SGHNT and CDR2 is YYREEE in the germline V gene (reference sequence). The record originates from a study of cytomegalovirus exposure and HLA in healthy donors. Study-level points and caveats: Listed as cytomegalovirus-associated were 150 to 200 TCR beta chains. Most TCR sequences were uncommon, yet certain public TCRs appeared in many donors. Reportedly, TCR beta sequences accurately predicted HLA-A and HLA-B alleles in most subjects. Roughly uniform depth of sequencing across donors was assumed in presence/absence analyses.

The PCR was carried out with 60 Vbeta primers and 13 Jbeta primers. This table comes from immunoSEQ multiplex PCR, and its TCRdb copy is limited to in-frame clones, with some not included. The table has about 94,000 clones, under 9% seen once. The sequenced material came from PBMCs. This clonotype was sampled from a man between 45 and 60 years old in good health and CMV-seronegative. The rearrangement joins TRBV5-4 to TRBJ2-1; 7 bases fit TRBD1. The CDR3 bases are TGTGCCAGCAGCTTGGGGCCGGGACAGAGCATTAATGAGCAGTTCTTC. Translating it yields CASSLGPGQSINEQFF.